This entry concerns a single T cell receptor (beta chain). This CDR3 has 17 residues. V was shortened by 1 base and J by 4 bases, with 17 bases between the two germline ends. From germline, CDR1 is LGHNA and CDR2 YNFKEQ. The sample comes from a study of control samples from healthy donors and cancer patients. Produced via immunoSEQ multiplex PCR; TCRdb's table is partial and in-frame only. The table lists under 450,000 clones, approximately 90% of them singletons. This clonotype originated in a man aged 40-49 years with head and neck cancer. The chain has TRBV4-2 and TRBJ1-3, with D maybe TRBD1 (5 bases). Sequencing used PBMCs. The CDR3 sequence: CASSQGPRQGVGNTIYF. The DNA for the CDR3 is TGTGCCAGCAGCCAAGGGCCCCGGCAGGGTGTGGGAAACACCATATATTTT.